This TCR beta chain is drawn from a study of blood T cell repertoires in COVID-19 (dated by TCRdb to between 2020 and 2021). For the study in its entirety: Collaborator samples came from the United States, Italy and Spain and covered acute and convalescent phases of COVID-19. The prospective study material was composed of cDNA or gDNA derived from T cells, B-cell-depleted T cells, or PBMCs. Deeply sampled blood TCRbeta repertoires from subjects exposed to, actively infected with, or recovered from COVID-19 were included in the dataset. A freely available public database, intended as a resource for researchers studying the immune response to SARS-CoV-2, is where the repertoires were released. Samples were obtained from the ongoing ImmuneRACE study (first 160 participants) and from 1,000 to 1,500 subjects provided by 6 global collaborators. Nearly every sample came with metadata listing a de-identified subject ID, COVID-19 status, age in years and sex. Where available, HLA class I and class II types were obtained from metadata supplied by the sample provider rather than from assay-based typing.

V was cut back by 1 base and J by 0 bases, leaving a gap of 15 bases between them. The CDR3 runs 17 residues from the cysteine to the phenylalanine. The kept DNA is CDR3 alone, 51 bases in frame from the first base. CDR1 and CDR2, looked up from the germline V gene, are SGHVS and FQNEAQ. Each collaborating institution followed its own protocols to collect whole blood in K2EDTA tubes. For TCRbeta analysis, collaborator samples were shipped as frozen whole blood, as isolated PBMCs, or as DNA extracted from either sample type. What the research found in general, with its limitations: The quantity of clinical and demographic metadata differed by source and by participant and was supplied without curation.

Regarding this clone: The antigen it recognizes is unknown. Per-base qualities were not stored, and no clone one base away is much larger.

TCRbeta CDR3 regions were amplified from genomic DNA by means of the immunoSEQ Assay, a bias-controlled multiplex PCR. The study's own analysis went as follows. The number of nucleated cells in each sample was estimated by amplification of reference gene primers within the assay. To quantify the absolute abundance of each unique TCRbeta CDR3 rearrangement, sequence reads were collapsed and filtered. For each sample, productive Simpson clonality was calculated as the square root of Simpson's diversity index over productive rearrangements. The clones in this table, taken by TCRdb from immuneACCESS, are in-frame only. Not every clone is retained; where verified, under half of the shortfall comes from an unresolved V gene, and the cause of the rest is unknown. That table gives V, J and clone size, and the DNA gave D and trimming. This sample gives about 97,000 clones in total; 85% to 90% of them show up just once. 2.5% to 3.5% of the sample is in the top ten clones.

This clonotype was obtained from a man in his fifties or sixties with active or convalescent COVID-19. The sequenced material came from peripheral blood. The V gene is TRBV7-8 and the J gene is TRBJ1-1, with a weak D call of TRBD1 (6 bases match). The nucleotide sequence reads TGTGCCAGCAGCTTAGGGGCAGGGGTTGGCATGAACACTGAAGCTTTCTTT. This encodes CASSLGAGVGMNTEAFF.